One and the same sample provided the 24 T cell receptor beta chains below, sequenced in a study of blood T cell repertoires in COVID-19. The protocol was immunoSEQ multiplex PCR, while the TCRdb copy is restricted to in-frame clones and leaves out a portion. The repertoire holds 100,000 to 150,000 clones, with 65% to 90% as singletons. The sample was PBMCs or T cells enriched from blood (not recorded which). Source of these receptors: a woman aged 45-59 years who had recovered from COVID-19.

This chain uses TRBV12-3 or TRBV12-4 with TRBJ2-7; no firm D call. The V end was cut by 4 bases, the J end by 3 bases, with 4 bases between. CDR3 length: 11 residues. The CDR3 is CASSSHYEQYF. The CDR3 DNA reads as TGTGCCAGCAGTTCCCACTACGAGCAGTACTTC.

The V call is TRBV5-1, the J call TRBJ2-7, with D perhaps matching TRBD1 (6 bases). V dropped 2 bases and J dropped 4 bases, with 13 bases sitting between them. The CDR3 is 14 amino acids. Germline-derived CDR1 and CDR2 are SGHRS and YFSETQ. CDR3 DNA: TGCGCCAGCAGCTTAACCCGGGACACTTACGAGCAGTACTTC. Amino acid sequence: CASSLTRDTYEQYF.

The rearrangement joins TRBV4-1 to TRBJ1-6; 9 positions agree with TRBD1. V dropped 0 bases and J dropped 11; count of bases not matched to a gene: 11. This CDR3 spans 17 amino acids. The V gene's germline CDR1 is MGHRA and CDR2 YSYEKL. CDR3 bases: TGCGCCAGCAGCCAAGATCGGGGCGGGGACAGGGTCCCACCCCTCCACTTT. The encoded protein is CASSQDRGGDRVPPLHF.

A word on this clone: Mismatch with germline at one junction end may stem from a read error. The chain recombines TRBV6-1 with TRBJ1-4; D not resolved. The germline gives CDR1 MNHNS, CDR2 SASEGT. This CDR3 has 13 amino acids. The CDR3 coding sequence is TGTGCCAGCAGTGAAGTCCCTAAGGAAAAACTGTTTTTT. It yields the protein CASSEVPKEKLFF.

The sample holds many counts of this clone. V and J are TRBV7-9 and TRBJ1-2; D is unclear. Trimming shortened V by 2 bases and J by 8 bases, and 12 bases separated the two germline ends. Germline V lookup: CDR1 SEHNR, CDR2 FQNEAQ (reference sequence). The CDR3 spans 13 residues. CDR3 in DNA: TGTGCCAGCAGCTTAAGCGGTACGATGGGCTACACCTTC. This sequence encodes CASSLSGTMGYTF.

The V and J genes are TRBV7-2 and TRBJ1-2; 9 bases match TRBD1. The germline V gene encodes CDR1 SGHTA and CDR2 FQGNSA. V was pared by 5 bases and J by 7 bases, with 5 bases of the junction left unmatched. This CDR3 has 13 amino acids. CDR3 protein: CASSIGTGIGYTF. Here the CDR3 DNA reads TGTGCCAGCAGCATCGGGACAGGGATTGGCTACACCTTC.

The chain links TRBV25-1 to TRBJ2-5; 8 positions match TRBD1. V trimming: 2 bases; J trimming: 5 bases; junction bases outside the gene matches: 13. Per germline, CDR1 MGHDK and CDR2 SYGVNS. The CDR3 is 17 amino acids. This CDR3 is CASSEGLWQGAGETQYF. The CDR3 nucleotides read TGTGCCAGCAGTGAAGGGTTGTGGCAGGGGGCGGGGGAGACCCAGTACTTC.

V and J are TRBV27 and TRBJ2-3; possible D gene TRBD2, 7 bases. CDR3 length: 12 residues. CDR1 and CDR2 (germline): MNHEY, SMNVEV (reference sequence). V gave up 5 bases and J gave up 9 bases, with 12 bases separating them. The CDR3 region has the DNA TGTGCCAGCAGTCCGAGGGGGGGGACGCAGTATTTT. Protein: CASSPRGGTQYF.

The chain recombines TRBV7-9 with TRBJ2-3, with TRBD1 as a possible D gene (5 bases). The germline gives CDR1 SEHNR, CDR2 FQNEAQ (reference sequence). Trimming stripped 5 bases from V and 4 bases from J, with 16 bases between. This CDR3 has 15 amino acids. The CDR3 reads CASSTNPVGADTQYF. CDR3 coding DNA: TGTGCCAGCAGCACCAACCCCGTAGGGGCAGATACGCAGTATTTT.

This chain connects TRBV5-4 to TRBJ2-7; TRBD1 matches at 8 bases. CDR1 SGHNT and CDR2 YYREEE come from the germline V gene (reference sequence). This CDR3 has 15 residues. Unmatched junction bases numbered 6, after V lost 4 bases and J lost 0 bases. The DNA of the CDR3 is TGTGCCAGCAGCATGGGACAGGAGGTCTCCTACGAGCAGTACTTC. It specifies CASSMGQEVSYEQYF.

In its sample, this clone was seen a few times. The chain employs TRBV18 and TRBJ2-7; the match to TRBD1 covers 8 bases. The V and J ends lost 5 bases and 3 bases, in that order; junction bases with no gene match: 9. Germline values: CDR1 KGHSH, CDR2 LQKENI. The CDR3 contains 15 residues. The CDR3 spells CASSSRTGNLYEQYF. In nucleotides, the CDR3 is TGTGCCAGCTCATCCCGGACAGGGAATCTCTACGAGCAGTACTTC.

CDR3 nucleotides: TGCGCCAGCAGCTACCGGGACAGGAACTACGAGCAGTACTTC. Protein product: CASSYRDRNYEQYF. V and J are TRBV5-1 and TRBJ2-7; 8 bases agree with TRBD1. Looked up from germline, CDR1 is SGHRS and CDR2 is YFSETQ. The CDR3 has 14 amino acids. The V and J ends lost 3 bases and 3 bases, in that order; junction bases with no gene match: 5.

This chain connects TRBV6-5 to TRBJ1-2; maybe TRBD1 (6 bases). V was cut by 10 bases and J by 4 bases, with 10 bases left in between. This CDR3 is built from 11 residues. Germline CDR1 is MNHEY and CDR2 is SVGAGI. CDR3: CANGQSYGYTF. The CDR3 nucleotides read TGTGCCAATGGACAGTCCTATGGCTACACCTTC.

The CDR3 DNA is TGTGCCAGCAGCTGGGCCCCGGGGGACGGCTACACCTTC. Its translation: CASSWAPGDGYTF. The chain uses TRBV11-2 and TRBJ1-2; possible D gene TRBD1, 5 bases. Germline V gene lookup returns CDR1 SGHAT and CDR2 FQNNGV. The CDR3 extends over 13 amino acids. V lost 4 bases to trimming and J lost 8 bases, with 14 bases between them.

V is TRBV3-1 (or the pseudogene TRBV3-2) and J is TRBJ2-1, with D tentatively TRBD1 (6 bases). The CDR3 is made up of 16 amino acids. Deletions cut 4 bases from V and 10 bases from J, with 23 bases between. The germline V gene encodes CDR1 LGHDT and CDR2 YNNKEL (reference sequence). DNA of the CDR3: TGTGCCAGCAGCCTTAACCCTGGGACATCTGGCCAGGAGCAGTTCTTC. Translating it yields CASSLNPGTSGQEQFF.

The J gene is TRBJ2-7, the V gene TRBV9; 8 bases agree with TRBD2. CDR1 is SGDLS and CDR2 is YYNGEE in the germline V gene. With V trimmed by 0 bases and J by 6 bases, 11 bases remained unmatched. This CDR3 comprises 16 residues. Here the CDR3 reads CASSVARGAGVGEQYF. Written as DNA, the CDR3 is TGTGCCAGCAGCGTAGCTAGAGGAGCGGGGGTTGGCGAGCAGTACTTC.

Only a few counts were recorded for this clone. This sequence joins TRBV11-2 and TRBJ1-3, with 8 bases matching TRBD1. The germline V gene encodes CDR1 SGHAT and CDR2 FQNNGV. J was trimmed by 4 bases and V by 3 bases; bases with no gene match: 8. The CDR3 totals 16 residues. The CDR3: CASSLIPGGAGNTIYF. The DNA of the CDR3 is TGTGCCAGCAGCTTGATACCAGGGGGCGCAGGAAACACCATATATTTT.

The rearrangement links TRBV6-5 to TRBJ1-1; D gene unclear. V was trimmed by 2 bases and J by 6 bases, leaving 10 bases between them. Germline loops: CDR1 MNHEY, CDR2 SVGAGI. CDR3 length: 13 amino acids. This chain's CDR3 is CASSYDRRAEAFF. CDR3 sequence (DNA): TGTGCCAGCAGTTACGATCGGAGGGCTGAAGCTTTCTTT.

In this sample, this clone turned up a few times. V usage is TRBV6-4 and J usage is TRBJ2-2, with 9 bases matching TRBD1. Trimming took 6 bases from V and 4 from J; bases not matched to a gene: 3. This CDR3 contains 14 residues. Germline CDR1 is MRHNA and CDR2 is SNTAGT. The DNA of the CDR3 is TGTGCCAGCAGAGGACAGGGGAGCACCGGGGAGCTGTTTTTT. The encoded protein is CASRGQGSTGELFF.

The chain combines TRBV11-2 with TRBJ2-1; 7 nucleotides match TRBD2. V lost 2 bases, J lost 0 bases, and 4 bases stayed unmatched. This CDR3 is 16 amino acids long. Germline CDR1 reads SGHAT; CDR2 reads FQNNGV. The CDR3 here is CASSLSGGGSYNEQFF. The CDR3, as DNA: TGTGCCAGCAGCTTAAGTGGGGGGGGCTCCTACAATGAGCAGTTCTTC.

The rearrangement joins TRBV5-1 to TRBJ2-3; D is unclear. The ends were cut back, 4 bases at V and 4 bases at J, with 10 bases in the middle. There are 13 residues in the CDR3. Looked up from germline, CDR1 is SGHRS and CDR2 is YFSETQ. The CDR3 DNA is TGCGCCAGCAGCACCCTCGCGGCAGATACGCAGTATTTT. Protein sequence: CASSTLAADTQYF.

The chain carries TRBV3-1 (or the pseudogene TRBV3-2) and TRBJ1-1; the D is unclear. Germline V gene data show CDR1 as LGHDT and CDR2 as YNNKEL (reference sequence). The CDR3 is made up of 13 amino acids. V lost 0 bases to trimming and J lost 7 bases, with 9 bases between them. CDR3 sequence reads: CASSQDSGVEAFF. In DNA, the CDR3 is TGTGCCAGCAGCCAAGATAGCGGAGTTGAAGCTTTCTTT.

V gene TRBV10-1 combines with J gene TRBJ2-1; 7 bases match TRBD2. The trim removed 5 bases at V and 7 bases at J, leaving 2 bases unmatched. Germline values: CDR1 WNHNN, CDR2 SYGVQD (reference sequence). The CDR3 has 12 residues. CDR3 coding DNA: TGCGCCAGCAGTCCCGGGGGGAATGAGCAGTTCTTC. Its translation is CASSPGGNEQFF.

This chain joins TRBV3-1 (or the pseudogene TRBV3-2) and TRBJ2-5, with D unclear. The DNA end is more similar to TRBJ2-7, so the J call may be wrong. Germline V gene sequence: CDR1 LGHDT, CDR2 YNNKEL (reference sequence). This CDR3 spans 14 amino acids. The CDR3 spells CASSQDLGSYEQYF. CDR3 DNA sequence: TGTGCCAGCAGCCAAGATTTGGGCAGCTACGAGCAGTACTTC.